Presented here are 27 T cell receptor beta chains from one specimen sequenced in a study of T cells in narcolepsy. Libraries were prepared by immunoSEQ multiplex PCR; TCRdb keeps only in-frame clonotypes and omits some of them. Of approximately 35,000 clones listed, 75% to 90% are singletons. Input material: memory (CD45RA-) CD4+ T cells from blood. The receptor set was obtained from a human donor in good health.

The chain combines TRBV7-2 with TRBJ1-2, with D unclear. The V end lost 1 base, the J end lost 7 bases, and 13 bases lay between the germline ends. Germline V gives CDR1 SGHTA, CDR2 FQGNSA. The CDR3 totals 14 residues. CDR3 bases: TGTGCCAGCAGCTTAGTAGGGTTCCCCCGTGGCTACACCTTC. The encoded protein is CASSLVGFPRGYTF. The whole variable domain, remainder taken from reference TRBV7-2 and TRBJ1-2, is GAGVSQSPSNKVTEKGKDVELRCDPISGHTALYWYRQSLGQGLEFLIYFQGNSAPDKSGLPSDRFSAERTGGSVSTLTIQRTQQEDSAVYLCASSLVGFPRGYTFGSGTRLTVV.

The CDR3 DNA reads as TGTGCCAGCAGTCCGATGGGTGGTTCTGGAAACACCATATATTTT. Residues: CASSPMGGSGNTIYF. This chain uses TRBV6-1 with TRBJ1-3; D call uncertain. V was cut by 5 bases and J by 1 base, with 12 bases left in between. Germline values: CDR1 MNHNS, CDR2 SASEGT. The length of the CDR3 is 15 residues.

The chain employs TRBV2 and TRBJ1-3, with 9 bases that match TRBD1. V shed 7 bases and J 4 bases; nucleotides not matched to a gene: 11. CDR3 length: 16 residues. Per germline, CDR1 SNHLY and CDR2 FYNNEI. CDR3 nucleotide sequence: TGTGCCAGCAATACCCTAAGACAGGGGGTAGGAAACACCATATATTTT. This encodes CASNTLRQGVGNTIYF.

This rearrangement joins TRBV6-6 to TRBJ2-7, with D tentatively TRBD2 (6 bases). The CDR3 extends over 14 amino acids. CDR1 is MNHNY, CDR2 SVGAGI, per germline (reference sequence). V lost 7 bases to trimming and J lost 3 bases, with 16 bases between them. This CDR3 reads CASTQGLSGYEQYF. CDR3 nucleotide sequence: TGTGCCAGCACCCAGGGACTTTCCGGCTACGAGCAGTACTTC.

This rearrangement joins TRBV18 to TRBJ1-1; TRBD1 might be the D (5 bases). The germline V gene has CDR1 KGHSH and CDR2 LQKENI. Deletions cut 2 bases from V and 1 base from J, with 11 bases between. This CDR3 region has 15 residues. CDR3 sequence (DNA): TGTGCCAGCTCACCAATAACCGGGGGGAACACTGAAGCTTTCTTT. This translates into CASSPITGGNTEAFF. Complete variable domain (other parts from reference TRBV18 and TRBJ1-1): NAGVMQNPRHLVRRRGQEARLRCSPMKGHSHVYWYRQLPEEGLKFMVYLQKENIIDESGMPKERFSAEFPKEGPSILRIQQVVRGDSAAYFCASSPITGGNTEAFFGQGTRLTVV.

The chain employs TRBV5-4 and TRBJ2-1, with 14 bases that match TRBD2. The CDR3 totals 17 residues. Unmatched junction bases numbered 15, after V lost 4 bases and J lost 12 bases. The V gene's germline CDR1 is SGHNT and CDR2 YYREEE (reference sequence). CDR3 in amino acids: CASSRSSLGLAGDRQFF. CDR3 coding DNA: TGTGCCAGCAGCCGCAGCTCCTTGGGACTAGCGGGAGATCGGCAGTTCTTC.

In its sample, this clone was seen a few times. This chain joins TRBV7-9 and TRBJ2-3; perhaps TRBD1 as D (5 bases). V lost 3 bases and J 2 bases, leaving 15 bases between the germline ends. The CDR3 contains 16 residues. Looked up from germline, CDR1 is SEHNR and CDR2 is FQNEAQ (reference sequence). CDR3 in amino acids: CASSLGLRTNTDTQYF. As DNA, the CDR3 is TGTGCCAGCAGCTTGGGATTGCGGACAAACACAGATACGCAGTATTTT.

The chain carries TRBV2 and TRBJ2-3; 8 nucleotides line up with TRBD2. Germline lookup yields CDR1 SNHLY and CDR2 FYNNEI. The CDR3 spans 15 residues. Trimming removed 4 bases from V and 4 bases from J; junction bases left unmatched: 7. The CDR3 region has the DNA TGTGCCAGCAGTGCACACGGGAGGGATTCAGATACGCAGTATTTT. This sequence encodes CASSAHGRDSDTQYF.

The chain is built from TRBV7-9 and TRBJ1-1; unclear D gene. The germline gives CDR1 SEHNR, CDR2 FQNEAQ (reference sequence). The CDR3 is 14 amino acids. Trimming shortened V by 1 base and J by 6 bases, and 12 bases separated the two germline ends. DNA of the CDR3: TGTGCCAGCAGCTTAGACGCCAGCCTCGCTGAAGCTTTCTTT. Translation: CASSLDASLAEAFF.

The rearrangement links TRBV5-6 to TRBJ1-3; D is uncertain. Germline V CDR1 and CDR2: SGHDT, YYEEEE. This CDR3 contains 15 residues. Trimming left V 5 bases short and J 0 bases short, with 12 bases between. CDR3 protein: CASSMNQVSGNTIYF. CDR3 bases: TGTGCCAGCAGTATGAATCAGGTCTCTGGAAACACCATATATTTT.

This chain's CDR3 is CASSPGTGGYVEAFF. DNA of the CDR3: TGTGCCAGCAGCCCTGGGACAGGGGGCTACGTTGAAGCTTTCTTT. The chain links TRBV7-2 to TRBJ1-1, with 12 bases lining up with TRBD1. The CDR3 runs 15 residues. The germline V gene encodes CDR1 SGHTA and CDR2 FQGNSA. Losses at the gene ends were 5 bases for V and 7 bases for J; bases not matched to a gene: 8. Together with reference TRBV7-2 and TRBJ1-1, the CDR3 gives the full variable domain: GAGVSQSPSNKVTEKGKDVELRCDPISGHTALYWYRQSLGQGLEFLIYFQGNSAPDKSGLPSDRFSAERTGGSVSTLTIQRTQQEDSAVYLCASSPGTGGYVEAFFGQGTRLTVV.

This clone was found a few times. The rearrangement links TRBV19 to TRBJ2-6; TRBD1 matches 8 bases. The CDR3 spans 17 residues. Losses at the gene ends were 3 bases for V and 0 bases for J; bases not matched to a gene: 4. Germline assignment: CDR1 LNHDA and CDR2 SQIVND (reference sequence). The CDR3 nucleotides are TGTGCCAGTAGTATCGGGACAGGTATCTCTGGGGCCAACGTCCTGACTTTC. This gives the protein CASSIGTGISGANVLTF.

V is TRBV7-2 and J is TRBJ1-1; D is ambiguous. CDR3 length equals 15 residues. The V gene's germline CDR1 is SGHTA and CDR2 FQGNSA. V lost 2 bases and J lost 0, with 10 bases in between. CDR3 region: CASSLSPAMNTEAFF. The CDR3 coding sequence is TGTGCCAGCAGCTTATCCCCGGCCATGAACACTGAAGCTTTCTTT. Looking up the rest from reference TRBV7-2 and TRBJ1-1 gives the full variable domain: GAGVSQSPSNKVTEKGKDVELRCDPISGHTALYWYRQSLGQGLEFLIYFQGNSAPDKSGLPSDRFSAERTGGSVSTLTIQRTQQEDSAVYLCASSLSPAMNTEAFFGQGTRLTVV.

This clone was detected a few times. The junction differs from germline at one of its ends, possibly a read error. The CDR3 region is CASSLMRDTPYSF. The CDR3 nucleotides read TGTGCCAGCAGCTTAATGAGGGACACGCCTTACTCCTTT. This chain connects TRBV5-8 to TRBJ1-1; tentatively, D is TRBD1 (6 bases). CDR1 and CDR2 (germline): SGHTS, YDEGEE. This CDR3 has 13 amino acids.

The rearrangement uses TRBV11-2 and TRBJ1-5; 7 bases fit TRBD1. V dropped 2 bases and J dropped 6; count of bases not matched to a gene: 7. The germline gives CDR1 SGHAT, CDR2 FQNNGV. The CDR3 spans 15 residues. CDR3 DNA sequence: TGTGCCAGCAGCTTAAACCCTGACAGGGCTCAGCCCCAGCATTTT. It translates to CASSLNPDRAQPQHF.

The V and J genes are TRBV5-6 and TRBJ2-1; TRBD2 matches at 8 bases. Germline V gives CDR1 SGHDT, CDR2 YYEEEE. CDR3 length: 14 residues. With 2 bases clipped from V and 6 bases from J, the junction kept 4 bases outside the gene matches. This CDR3 reads CASSFGLAGNEQFF. DNA for the CDR3: TGTGCCAGCAGCTTTGGGCTAGCGGGCAATGAGCAGTTCTTC.

This sequence joins TRBV2 and TRBJ1-6, with D possibly matching TRBD1 (6 bases). Trimming cost V 10 bases and J 11 bases, with 18 bases left between them. The CDR3 runs 13 residues. The germline V gene encodes CDR1 SNHLY and CDR2 FYNNEI. The CDR3 DNA reads as TGTGCCACAAGGACAGAGGGCGGGACACCCCTCCACTTT. Encoded protein: CATRTEGGTPLHF.

The chain is built from TRBV30 and TRBJ1-1; D remains ambiguous. The germline V gene has CDR1 GTSNPN and CDR2 SVGIG (reference sequence). With 2 bases removed from V and 3 bases from J, the gap between germline ends came to 16 bases. The CDR3 length is 15 residues. The chain's CDR3 is CAWSQNSVGYTEAFF. CDR3 bases: TGTGCCTGGAGTCAAAATAGCGTCGGATACACTGAAGCTTTCTTT.

This chain uses TRBV5-4 with TRBJ2-1, with D perhaps TRBD1 (6 bases). V shed 1 base and J shed 0 bases, with 14 bases lying between them. CDR1 is SGHNT, CDR2 YYREEE, per germline (reference sequence). The CDR3 has 17 residues. The CDR3 sequence is CASSLPNRVNSYNEQFF. The CDR3 coding sequence is TGTGCCAGCAGCTTGCCTAACAGGGTAAACTCCTACAATGAGCAGTTCTTC.

This chain joins TRBV30 and TRBJ2-2, with D unclear. From germline, CDR1 is GTSNPN and CDR2 SVGIG (reference sequence). Between the trimmed V and J ends, which lost 5 bases and 7 bases, there was a span of 8 bases. There are 11 residues in the CDR3. The CDR3 region is CAWGSGGELFF. CDR3 in DNA: TGTGCCTGGGGTAGTGGCGGGGAGCTGTTTTTT.

Turning to this clone: The junction shows a germline mismatch at one end, possibly a read error. The gene calls are TRBV7-9 and TRBJ2-5; 7 nucleotides match TRBD2. The CDR3 totals 14 residues. Per the germline V gene, CDR1 is SEHNR and CDR2 is FQNEAQ (reference sequence). In DNA form, the CDR3 reads TGTGCCAGCAGATTAGCCAGCGGGGAAGAGACCCAGTACTTC. Translation gives CASRLASGEETQYF.

Relative to its sample, this clone is medium-sized. The chain links TRBV7-3 to TRBJ1-1, with D perhaps TRBD1 (6 bases). CDR1 SGHTA and CDR2 FQGTGA come from the germline V gene. The CDR3 has 14 amino acids. Trimming removed 6 bases at V and 5 bases at J, with 16 bases between. The CDR3 sequence is CASSQTGTSTEAFF. The CDR3 DNA reads as TGTGCCAGCAGTCAGACAGGTACTTCGACTGAAGCTTTCTTT.

The rearrangement uses TRBV2 and TRBJ1-2; D unresolved. V gave up 6 bases and J gave up 5 bases, with 13 bases separating them. This CDR3 has 13 amino acids. Per the germline V gene, CDR1 is SNHLY and CDR2 is FYNNEI. The CDR3 spells CASSPSLSYGYTF. CDR3 nucleotides: TGTGCCAGCAGCCCTTCCCTTTCATATGGCTACACCTTC. The variable domain in full, completed from reference TRBV2 and TRBJ1-2, reads EPEVTQTPSHQVTQMGQEVILRCVPISNHLYFYWYRQILGQKVEFLVSFYNNEISEKSEIFDDQFSVERPDGSNFTLKIRSTKLEDSAMYFCASSPSLSYGYTFGSGTRLTVV.

The CDR3 DNA reads as TGTGCCAGCAGTGATTTCGATGGAAACACCATATATTTT. This encodes CASSDFDGNTIYF. The chain combines TRBV25-1 with TRBJ1-3; D gene unclear. The CDR3 length is 13 residues. Germline-derived CDR1 and CDR2 are MGHDK and SYGVNS. V dropped 3 bases and J dropped 3 bases, with 6 bases sitting between them.

This clone was picked up one time. The rearrangement joins TRBV7-9 to TRBJ2-3; D is undetermined. In germline, CDR1 is SEHNR, CDR2 FQNEAQ (reference sequence). CDR3 length equals 11 residues. V dropped 5 bases and J dropped 4 bases, with 4 bases sitting between them. CDR3 in amino acids: CASSPADTQYF. As DNA, the CDR3 is TGTGCCAGCAGCCCAGCAGATACGCAGTATTTT.

The V and J genes are TRBV4-2 and TRBJ1-3, with TRBD1 as a possible D gene (6 bases). The CDR3 sequence is 17 residues long. Germline-derived CDR1 and CDR2 are LGHNA and YNFKEQ. V was trimmed by 0 bases and J by 4 bases, leaving 16 bases between them. For the CDR3, the DNA is TGTGCCAGCAGCCAAGAACCTTGGACAGTCTTGGGAAACACCATATATTTT. Amino acid sequence: CASSQEPWTVLGNTIYF.

The J gene is TRBJ2-3, the V gene TRBV28; the D call may be TRBD1 or TRBD2 (5 bases each). V was pared by 1 base and J by 3 bases, with 11 bases between. The CDR3 is 15 amino acids. The germline gives CDR1 MDHEN, CDR2 SYDVKM. CDR3 amino acids: CASSLSSWGTDTQYF. The CDR3 nucleotides are TGTGCCAGCAGTTTATCAAGTTGGGGGACAGATACGCAGTATTTT.